The clone carrying this T cell receptor beta chain showed up just once. Antigen unknown. This sample was taken from a study of T cells in Graves' hyperthyroidism and ophthalmopathy. Overall study findings and caveats: By a 13 V-J model, ophthalmopathy was set apart from stable hyperthyroidism. Clonotypes that were expanded in thyroid above 0.001 mostly appeared in blood too. The model foresaw ophthalmopathy a median around 6 months prior to onset.

RNA transcripts were the template for amplifying TCR beta CDR3 regions. Primed by the HTBI set, a first-round RT-PCR was run on the TCR CDR3. TCRdb re-called the multiplex PCR reads through MiXCR, storing one row per CDR3 protein. The profile shows roughly 290,000 distinct CDR3 sequences, roughly 13% of them singletons. Germline assignment: CDR1 SEHNR and CDR2 FQNEAQ (reference sequence). With 6 bases removed from V and 0 bases from J, the gap between germline ends came to 18 bases. The CDR3 is 16 amino acids. What was sequenced was blood. The J gene is TRBJ2-7, the V gene TRBV7-9; unclear D gene. This clonotype was obtained from a middle-aged woman with Graves' hyperthyroidism. CDR3: CASSVPSARPSYEQYF. CDR3 nucleotide sequence: TGTGCCAGCAGTGTTCCCTCAGCGAGGCCCTCCTACGAGCAGTACTTC.